This TCR beta chain was obtained from a study of T cells after posttransplantation cyclophosphamide. Method: immunoSEQ multiplex PCR; TCRdb's copy keeps in-frame clones and lacks some. Listed for the sample are approximately 12,000 clones, none seen a single time. Germline V gives CDR1 KGHSH, CDR2 LQKENI. The CDR3 has 13 amino acids. Trimming pared 0 bases from V and 10 bases from J, leaving 10 bases between. A marrow graft followed busulfan-fludarabine conditioning, with cyclophosphamide on days +3 and +4. The study's findings and limits: Later post-transplant blood repertoires were often dominated by donor CD8+ memory clones. Recipient CMV seropositivity and CMV reactivation strongly tracked TRB clonality. TRB overlap between skin or GI tissue T cells and blood was limited.

At least ten counts were recorded for this clone. Its cognate antigen is unknown. The J gene is TRBJ1-3, the V gene TRBV18, with a tentative D call TRBD1 (6 bases). This receptor was taken from a female patient in her forties or fifties who received an allogeneic stem cell transplant from a related donor, was CMV-positive, and had acute GVHD only. Some of the T cells may derive from the graft donor. The sequencing here drew on PBMCs, taken after allogeneic stem cell transplant with posttransplant cyclophosphamide. The CDR3 protein is CASSPPARGTIYF. The CDR3 DNA reads TGTGCCAGCTCACCACCGGCCAGGGGAACCATATATTTT. The whole variable domain, filled in from reference TRBV18 and TRBJ1-3, reads NAGVMQNPRHLVRRRGQEARLRCSPMKGHSHVYWYRQLPEEGLKFMVYLQKENIIDESGMPKERFSAEFPKEGPSILRIQQVVRGDSAAYFCASSPPARGTIYFGEGSWLTVV.